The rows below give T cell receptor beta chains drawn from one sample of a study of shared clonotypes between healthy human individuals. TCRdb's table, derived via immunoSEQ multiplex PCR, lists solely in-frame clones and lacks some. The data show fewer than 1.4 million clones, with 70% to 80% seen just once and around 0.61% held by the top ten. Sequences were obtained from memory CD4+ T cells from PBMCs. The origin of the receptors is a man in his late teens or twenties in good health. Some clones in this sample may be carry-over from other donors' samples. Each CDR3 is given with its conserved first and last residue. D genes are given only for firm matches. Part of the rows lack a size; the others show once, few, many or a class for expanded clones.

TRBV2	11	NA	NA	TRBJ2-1	CASSYHNEQFF	TGTGCCAGCAGTTATCACAATGAGCAGTTCTTC
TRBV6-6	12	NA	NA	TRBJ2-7	CASSQGGYEQYF	TGTGCCAGCAGTCAAGGGGGCTACGAGCAGTACTTC
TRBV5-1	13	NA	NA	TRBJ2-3	CASSLESRDTQYF	TGCGCCAGCAGCTTGGAGTCCCGAGATACGCAGTATTTT
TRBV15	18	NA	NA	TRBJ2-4	CATSRGRDRALAKNIQYF	TGTGCCACCAGCAGAGGGCGGGATCGGGCACTAGCCAAAAACATTCAGTACTTC
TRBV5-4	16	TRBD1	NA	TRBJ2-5	CASSITGTGGRETQYF	TGTGCCAGCAGCATTACCGGGACAGGGGGCAGGGAGACCCAGTACTTC
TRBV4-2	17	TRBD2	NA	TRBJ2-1	CASSQDPASGYYNEQFF	TGTGCCAGCAGCCAAGATCCGGCTAGCGGGTACTACAATGAGCAGTTCTTC
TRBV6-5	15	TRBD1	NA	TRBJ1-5	CASRGGTGSNQPQHF	TGTGCCAGCAGGGGCGGGACAGGGAGCAATCAGCCCCAGCATTTT
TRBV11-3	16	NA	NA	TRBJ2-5	CASSSGGAGGLETQYF	TGTGCCAGCAGCTCGGGGGGCGCAGGGGGCCTTGAGACCCAGTACTTC
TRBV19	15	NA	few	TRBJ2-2	CASSISSQKAGELFF	TGTGCCAGTAGTATCTCGAGTCAGAAGGCCGGGGAGCTGTTTTTT
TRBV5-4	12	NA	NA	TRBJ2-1	CASSLDSGYWFF	TGTGCCAGCAGCTTGGACAGCGGATATTGGTTCTTC
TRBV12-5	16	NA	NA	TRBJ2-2	CASGLVIAANTGELFF	TGTGCTAGTGGTTTGGTCATAGCAGCGAACACCGGGGAGCTGTTTTTT
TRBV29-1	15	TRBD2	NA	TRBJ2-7	CSVEDPTSGLYEQYF	TGCAGCGTTGAAGATCCTACTAGCGGGTTGTACGAGCAGTACTTC
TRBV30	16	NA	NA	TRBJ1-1	CACTVAQGFYDTEAFF	TGTGCCTGTACGGTTGCGCAGGGGTTTTATGACACTGAAGCTTTCTTT
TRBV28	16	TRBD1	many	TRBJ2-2	CASSFSGQGRTGELFF	TGTGCCAGCAGTTTTTCAGGACAGGGAAGGACCGGGGAGCTGTTTTTT
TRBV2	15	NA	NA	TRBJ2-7	CASRKQITVSYEQYF	TGTGCCAGCAGGAAACAGATCACAGTCTCCTACGAGCAGTACTTC
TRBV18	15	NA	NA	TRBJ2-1	CASSPPGTGSGEQFF	TGTGCCAGCTCACCACCCGGGACGGGCAGTGGGGAGCAGTTCTTC
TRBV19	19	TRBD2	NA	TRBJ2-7	CASSPYGTSGSGRTYEQYF	TGTGCCAGTAGTCCCTACGGGACTAGCGGGAGCGGGCGAACCTACGAGCAGTACTTC
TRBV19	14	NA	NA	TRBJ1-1	CASSMWGANPEAFF	TGTGCCAGTAGTATGTGGGGGGCTAATCCTGAAGCTTTCTTT
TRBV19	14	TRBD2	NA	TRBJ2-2	CASSFLAGAGELFF	TGTGCCAGTAGTTTCCTAGCGGGAGCCGGGGAGCTGTTTTTT
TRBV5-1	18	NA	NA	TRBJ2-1	CASSLFSSPQGPTIEQFF	TGCGCCAGCAGCTTGTTTTCGTCCCCACAAGGCCCCACAATTGAGCAGTTCTTC
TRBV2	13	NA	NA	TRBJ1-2	CASSGRQEGGYTF	TGTGCCAGCAGTGGGAGGCAGGAAGGTGGCTACACCTTC
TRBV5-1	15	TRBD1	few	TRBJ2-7	CASSLTGQGHYEQYF	TGCGCCAGCAGCCTGACCGGACAGGGGCACTACGAGCAGTACTTC
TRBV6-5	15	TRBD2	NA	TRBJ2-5	CASSYSSGRGETQYF	TGTGCCAGCAGTTACTCGAGCGGGAGGGGAGAGACCCAGTACTTC
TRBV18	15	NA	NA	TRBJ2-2	CASSPTRSNTGELFF	TGTGCCAGCTCACCGACTCGCTCGAACACCGGGGAGCTGTTTTTT
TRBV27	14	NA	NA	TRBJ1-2	CASSRAGDRGGYTF	TGTGCCAGCAGTCGAGCGGGGGACCGGGGAGGCTACACCTTC
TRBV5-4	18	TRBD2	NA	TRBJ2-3	CASSAAGLLAGGPDTQYF	TGTGCCAGCAGCGCGGCGGGCCTTCTAGCGGGTGGTCCAGATACGCAGTATTTT
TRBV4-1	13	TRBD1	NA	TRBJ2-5	CASSPTGLETQYF	TGCGCCAGCAGCCCGACAGGGTTAGAGACCCAGTACTTC
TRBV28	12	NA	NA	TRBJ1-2	CASSPPGYGYTF	TGTGCCAGCAGTCCCCCAGGGTATGGCTACACCTTC
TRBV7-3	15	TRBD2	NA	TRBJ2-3	CASSFLAGVSDTQYF	TGTGCCAGCAGCTTCCTAGCGGGGGTGTCAGATACGCAGTATTTT
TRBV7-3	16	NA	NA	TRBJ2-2	CASSPFGPENTGELFF	TGTGCCAGCAGCCCTTTTGGTCCTGAGAACACCGGGGAGCTGTTTTTT
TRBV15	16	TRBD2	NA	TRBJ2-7	CATSGGLAGANYEQYF	TGTGCCACCAGCGGAGGACTAGCGGGAGCTAACTACGAGCAGTACTTC
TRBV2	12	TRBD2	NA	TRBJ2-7	CASAGLAGEQYF	TGTGCCAGCGCTGGACTAGCGGGAGAGCAGTACTTC
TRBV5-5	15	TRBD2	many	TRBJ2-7	CASSLSSGYSYEQYF	TGTGCCAGCAGCTTGTCTAGCGGGTACTCCTACGAGCAGTACTTC
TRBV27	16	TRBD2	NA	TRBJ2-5	CASSLYGGRLGETQYF	TGTGCCAGCAGTTTATACGGCGGGAGGTTAGGCGAGACCCAGTACTTC
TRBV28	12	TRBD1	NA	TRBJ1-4	CASRQQGEKLFF	TGTGCCAGCAGGCAACAGGGGGAAAAACTGTTTTTT
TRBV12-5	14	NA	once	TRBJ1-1	CASAQGHINTEAFF	TGTGCTAGTGCCCAGGGACACATTAACACTGAAGCTTTCTTT
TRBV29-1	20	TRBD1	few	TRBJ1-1	CSASNPQPGQADMLRTEAFF	TGCAGCGCAAGCAACCCCCAACCGGGACAGGCAGATATGTTGCGCACTGAAGCTTTCTTT
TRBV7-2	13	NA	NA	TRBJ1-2	CASSLVFLVGYTF	TGTGCCAGCAGCTTAGTTTTTTTAGTTGGCTACACCTTC
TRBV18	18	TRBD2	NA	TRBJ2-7	CASSPGPGLAGGGYEQYF	TGTGCCAGCTCACCCGGCCCGGGACTAGCGGGAGGGGGGTACGAGCAGTACTTC
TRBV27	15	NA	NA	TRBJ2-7	CASSLSTTWDYEQYF	TGTGCCAGCAGTTTATCTACGACATGGGACTACGAGCAGTACTTC
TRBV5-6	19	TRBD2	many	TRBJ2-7	CASSLSGLAGPTSSYEQYF	TGTGCCAGCAGCTTGTCGGGACTAGCGGGACCTACGTCCTCCTACGAGCAGTACTTC
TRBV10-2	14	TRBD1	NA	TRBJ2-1	CASSPGQAYNEQFF	TGCGCCAGCAGCCCCGGACAGGCCTACAATGAGCAGTTCTTC
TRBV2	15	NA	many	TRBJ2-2	CASSVEGAGTGELFF	TGTGCCAGCAGTGTAGAGGGAGCGGGCACCGGGGAGCTGTTTTTT
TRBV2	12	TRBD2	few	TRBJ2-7	CASNLAVYEQYF	TGTGCCAGCAATCTAGCGGTCTACGAGCAGTACTTC
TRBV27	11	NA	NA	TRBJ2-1	CASSLRDEQFF	TGTGCCAGCAGTTTGAGGGATGAGCAGTTCTTC
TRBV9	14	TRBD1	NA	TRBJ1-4	CASSPGTANEKLFF	TGTGCCAGCAGCCCCGGGACAGCTAATGAAAAACTGTTTTTT
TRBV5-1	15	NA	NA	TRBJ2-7	CASSLMGAVGREQYF	TGCGCCAGCAGCTTGATGGGTGCCGTTGGTCGGGAGCAGTACTTC
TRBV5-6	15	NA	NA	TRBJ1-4	CASRTQGVVNEKLFF	TGTGCCAGCCGCACTCAGGGTGTTGTTAATGAAAAACTGTTTTTT
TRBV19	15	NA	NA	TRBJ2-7	CASSIIPTVSYEQYF	TGTGCCAGTAGTATAATCCCGACAGTCTCCTACGAGCAGTACTTC